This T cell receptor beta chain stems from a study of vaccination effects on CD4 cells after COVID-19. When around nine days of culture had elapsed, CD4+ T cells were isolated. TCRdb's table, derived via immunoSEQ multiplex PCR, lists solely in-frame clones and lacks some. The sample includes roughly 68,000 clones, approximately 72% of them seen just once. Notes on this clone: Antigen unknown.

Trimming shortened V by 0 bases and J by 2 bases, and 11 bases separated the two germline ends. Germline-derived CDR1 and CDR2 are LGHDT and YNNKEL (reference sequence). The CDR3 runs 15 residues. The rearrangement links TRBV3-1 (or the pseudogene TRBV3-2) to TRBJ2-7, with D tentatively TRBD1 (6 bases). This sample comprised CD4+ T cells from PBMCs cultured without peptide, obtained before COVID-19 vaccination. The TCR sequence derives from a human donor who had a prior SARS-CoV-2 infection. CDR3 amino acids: CASSQDIQGPYEQYF. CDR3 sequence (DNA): TGTGCCAGCAGCCAAGATATACAGGGTCCCTACGAGCAGTACTTC.